The 21 T cell receptor beta chains given below trace back to one sample, sequenced in a study of T-cell reconstitution after alpha-beta-depleted transplantation in children. It was with unique molecular identifiers that the TCRbeta library was prepared. TCRdb processed the PCR reads anew with MiXCR; each CDR3 protein has one entry. Of about a million distinct CDR3 sequences listed, roughly 29% were seen once; the top ten hold under 30%. The specimen was PBMCs, mostly from graft donor cells, collected 360 days after TCRalphabeta/CD19-depleted stem cell transplant. The receptors originated from a boy under two years old who had a stem cell transplant for SCID, so the T cells may come from the graft donor.

This clonotype was seen only a few times. This chain joins TRBV20-1 and TRBJ2-7; possible D gene TRBD2, 7 bases. The CDR3 loop spans 12 amino acids. The germline V and J ends were trimmed by 7 bases and 2 bases, with 12 bases remaining between them. The V gene's germline CDR1 is DFQATT and CDR2 SNEGSKA (reference sequence). The chain's CDR3 is CSGTGGTYEQYF. The CDR3 nucleotides are TGCAGTGGAACGGGGGGCACCTACGAGCAGTACTTC.

The rearrangement joins TRBV12-3 or TRBV12-4 to TRBJ1-2, with D perhaps matching TRBD1 (6 bases). The CDR3 extends over 14 amino acids. V was pared by 6 bases and J by 7 bases, with 18 bases between. The CDR3 DNA sequence: TGTGCCAGCAGCCCCTCCGGGGGCAAGGGTGGCTACACCTTC. Translated, it gives CASSPSGGKGGYTF.

A few counts support this clonotype. The gene calls are TRBV11-2 and TRBJ1-6; weak D call: TRBD1 (5 bases). Between the trimmed V and J ends, which lost 5 bases and 7 bases, there was a span of 15 bases. The CDR3 is 15 amino acids. Per the germline V gene, CDR1 is SGHAT and CDR2 is FQNNGV. The CDR3 DNA reads TGTGCCAGCAGCCCCCAGGGCGCTCGGAATTCACCCCTCCACTTT. It encodes CASSPQGARNSPLHF.

This clonotype showed up just a few times. The chain employs TRBV9 and TRBJ2-7, with D hard to call. The CDR3 totals 13 residues. Germline V gene lookup returns CDR1 SGDLS and CDR2 YYNGEE. V lost 0 bases, J lost 7 bases, and 11 bases lay in between. CDR3 protein: CASSVADTSEQYF. In nucleotides, the CDR3 is TGTGCCAGCAGCGTAGCCGACACGTCTGAGCAGTACTTC.

The V call is TRBV6-1, the J call TRBJ2-5; TRBD1 or TRBD2 may be the D gene (6 bases each). Trimming took off 6 bases at V and 4 bases at J, with 15 bases between the two ends. The germline CDR1 and CDR2 sequences are MNHNS and SASEGT. The CDR3 has 14 residues. Here the CDR3 DNA reads TGTGCCAGCAGAGGGGGGCGGGTAGGAGAGACCCAGTACTTC. Translated: CASRGGRVGETQYF.

The rearrangement links TRBV4-3 to TRBJ1-1; tentatively, D is TRBD1 (5 bases). CDR3 size: 15 residues. Trimming removed 0 bases at V and 3 bases at J, with 11 bases between. The germline gives CDR1 LGHNA, CDR2 YSLEER. In DNA form, the CDR3 reads TGCGCCAGCAGCCAAGATTATCCGGGGGACACTGAAGCTTTCTTT. As protein: CASSQDYPGDTEAFF.

The chain has TRBV9 and TRBJ2-7; 7 nucleotides match TRBD1. Germline loops: CDR1 SGDLS, CDR2 YYNGEE. Trimming removed 4 bases from V and 4 bases from J; junction bases left unmatched: 11. This CDR3 comprises 15 residues. DNA for the CDR3: TGTGCCAGCAGCACCCGGGACAGCCTCCCATACGAGCAGTACTTC. This codes for CASSTRDSLPYEQYF.

V is TRBV6-5 and J is TRBJ2-5, with 15 bases identical to TRBD2. Germline trimming cut 2 bases from V and 2 bases from J; bases unmatched to any gene: 6. CDR3 length: 18 amino acids. Looked up from germline, CDR1 is MNHEY and CDR2 is SVGAGI. The CDR3 spells CASSYGGLAGGRQETQYF. Here the CDR3 DNA reads TGTGCCAGCAGTTACGGGGGACTAGCGGGGGGCCGGCAAGAGACCCAGTACTTC.

The rearrangement links TRBV7-6 to TRBJ2-2; no firm D call. V was trimmed by 1 base and J by 1 base, leaving 10 bases between them. The germline V gene encodes CDR1 SGHVS and CDR2 FNYEAQ. This CDR3 region has 16 residues. CDR3 in amino acids: CASSLGPTVNTGELFF. The CDR3 DNA is TGTGCCAGCAGCTTAGGCCCCACTGTGAACACCGGGGAGCTGTTTTTT.

In its sample, this clonotype was seen a few times. The rearrangement links TRBV6-5 to TRBJ2-7; D not resolved. Germline V gene sequence: CDR1 MNHEY, CDR2 SVGAGI. V lost 0 bases and J 2 bases, leaving 11 bases between the germline ends. This CDR3 is built from 15 residues. Here the CDR3 DNA reads TGTGCCAGCAGTTACTCGCTGTCTTCACCCTACGAGCAGTACTTC. Translating gives CASSYSLSSPYEQYF.

There are a few counts of this clonotype. V and J are TRBV12-3 or TRBV12-4 and TRBJ2-7; D gene unclear. The CDR3 loop spans 13 amino acids. The V gene lost 1 base and the J gene lost 6 bases, with 10 bases spanning the gap. The CDR3 reads CASSLVRVSEQYF. The CDR3 DNA sequence: TGTGCCAGCAGTTTAGTCCGGGTTTCCGAGCAGTACTTC.

The chain combines TRBV6-1 with TRBJ1-2; 7 nucleotides align to TRBD1. This CDR3 has 15 residues. Trimming removed 6 bases from V and 4 bases from J; junction bases left unmatched: 11. Per the germline V gene, CDR1 is MNHNS and CDR2 is SASEGT. The DNA for the CDR3 is TGTGCCAGCAGCCGAACCGAACAGGGGCCCTATGGCTACACCTTC. Its translation: CASSRTEQGPYGYTF.

This clonotype was found a few times. This rearrangement joins TRBV27 to TRBJ1-3, with TRBD1 matching 7 bases. From germline, CDR1 is MNHEY and CDR2 SMNVEV (reference sequence). V gave up 6 bases and J gave up 5 bases; unmatched junction bases: 7. This CDR3 has 14 residues. The CDR3 region is CASSSRDSRNTIYF. The DNA for the CDR3 is TGTGCCAGCAGCAGCCGGGACAGTCGAAACACCATATATTTT.

The V call is TRBV7-3, the J call TRBJ1-1; 7 positions agree with TRBD1. The V gene end was trimmed by 6 bases and the J gene end by 3 bases; junction bases not matched to a gene: 7. The V gene's germline CDR1 is SGHTA and CDR2 FQGTGA. This CDR3 contains 14 residues. Here the CDR3 reads CASRARGEDTEAFF. CDR3 coding DNA: TGTGCCAGCAGGGCCAGGGGGGAGGACACTGAAGCTTTCTTT.

The gene calls are TRBV6-2 or TRBV6-3 and TRBJ2-1, with D hard to call. Germline CDR1 reads MNHEY; CDR2 reads SVGEGT. With 2 bases removed from V and 0 bases from J, the gap between germline ends came to 11 bases. The CDR3 contains 16 residues. The CDR3 loop reads CASSYGGWSSYNEQFF. The DNA of the CDR3 is TGTGCCAGCAGTTACGGTGGCTGGAGCTCCTACAATGAGCAGTTCTTC.

The chain recombines TRBV10-3 with TRBJ2-2; D not certain. Trimming removed 5 bases at V and 4 bases at J, with 14 bases between. The germline V gene encodes CDR1 ENHRY and CDR2 SYGVKD. The CDR3 runs to 15 residues. CDR3 region: CAISRALGLTGELFF. The CDR3 DNA reads as TGTGCCATCAGTAGGGCTCTGGGCCTCACCGGGGAGCTGTTTTTT.

This clonotype was detected many times. The chain joins TRBV28 to TRBJ2-2; D unresolved. Germline V CDR1 and CDR2: MDHEN, SYDVKM. This CDR3 spans 13 amino acids. V was cut by 7 bases and J by 2 bases, with 8 bases left in between. For the CDR3, the DNA is TGTGCCAGCACCCTAGTAAACACCGGGGAGCTGTTTTTT. Translation: CASTLVNTGELFF.

This clonotype was observed a few times. The CDR3 sequence is CASSLRDFTEAFF. In DNA, the CDR3 is TGTGCCAGCTCACTAAGGGACTTCACTGAAGCTTTCTTT. The chain links TRBV18 to TRBJ1-1; D may be TRBD1 (5 bases). Trimming cost V 4 bases and J 4 bases, with 10 bases left between them. Looked up from germline, CDR1 is KGHSH and CDR2 is LQKENI. CDR3 length: 13 amino acids.

The rearrangement links TRBV4-1 to TRBJ1-1; D unresolved. The CDR3 consists of 14 residues. Germline V gene sequence: CDR1 MGHRA, CDR2 YSYEKL. V was cut by 0 bases and J by 10 bases, with 15 bases left in between. CDR3 sequence reads: CASSQDRSPLGAFF. Here the CDR3 DNA reads TGCGCCAGCAGCCAAGATAGGTCCCCCTTGGGAGCTTTCTTT.

The chain recombines TRBV7-9 with TRBJ2-2, with D perhaps being TRBD1 or TRBD2 (5 bases each). CDR3 size: 16 residues. Germline CDR1 and CDR2: SEHNR and FQNEAQ (reference sequence). V lost 5 bases and J 1 base, leaving 14 bases between the germline ends. The CDR3 DNA sequence: TGTGCCAGCAGCCCCCGTGGGGGATTGAACACCGGGGAGCTGTTTTTT. Translating it yields CASSPRGGLNTGELFF.

Only a few counts were recorded for this clonotype. The CDR3 here is CASSLTGGWTDTQYF. The CDR3, as DNA: TGTGCCAGCAGCTTGACAGGGGGATGGACAGATACGCAGTATTTT. The genes are TRBV5-6 and TRBJ2-3, with 8 positions matching TRBD1. The CDR3 contains 15 residues. Germline V gene sequence: CDR1 SGHDT, CDR2 YYEEEE. With V trimmed by 1 base and J by 3 bases, 4 bases remained unmatched. Combining the CDR3 with reference TRBV5-6 and TRBJ2-3 gives the whole variable domain DAGVTQSPTHLIKTRGQQVTLRCSPKSGHDTVSWYQQALGQGPQFIFQYYEEEERQRGNFPDRFSGHQFPNYSSELNVNALLLGDSALYLCASSLTGGWTDTQYFGPGTRLTVL.